The 10 T cell receptor beta chains below come from one sample, sequenced in a study of blood T cell repertoires in COVID-19. The data were produced by immunoSEQ multiplex PCR, yet TCRdb's version contains in-frame clones alone and is incomplete. The sample has 200,000 to 300,000 clones, 75% to 85% seen once. The source material was peripheral blood. The receptors stem from a woman of 80 years or more with COVID-19, enrolled during active disease.

Only one count was recorded for this clone. This rearrangement joins TRBV30 to TRBJ2-2; TRBD1 aligns across 8 bases. Germline lookup yields CDR1 GTSNPN and CDR2 SVGIG (reference sequence). J gave up 5 bases and V 8 bases, and 7 bases lay outside the gene matches. CDR3 size: 13 residues. The CDR3 reads CAGTGGLTGELFF. CDR3 DNA: TGTGCCGGAACAGGGGGGTTGACCGGGGAGCTGTTTTTT.

The genes are TRBV5-1 and TRBJ2-3; the match to TRBD2 covers 13 bases. Losses at the gene ends were 1 base for V and 2 bases for J; bases not matched to a gene: 13. From germline, CDR1 is SGHRS and CDR2 YFSETQ. The CDR3 sequence is 20 residues long. DNA for the CDR3: TGCGCCAGCAGCTTGAGGACTAGCGGGAGTCTTGGGGGATACACAGATACGCAGTATTTT. It specifies CASSLRTSGSLGGYTDTQYF.

The chain couples TRBV5-1 to TRBJ1-2; D is uncertain. V was pared by 0 bases and J by 3 bases, with 15 bases between. In germline, CDR1 is SGHRS, CDR2 YFSETQ. This CDR3 comprises 16 residues. Here the CDR3 reads CASSLVPGYADYGYTF. The CDR3 nucleotides are TGCGCCAGCAGCTTGGTCCCAGGCTACGCCGACTATGGCTACACCTTC.

This clone has only one observation. The chain links TRBV5-1 to TRBJ2-5; a weak D match, TRBD2 (6 bases). Trimming removed 7 bases from V and 4 bases from J, with 14 bases in between. This CDR3 comprises 13 residues. Germline-derived CDR1 and CDR2 are SGHRS and YFSETQ. CDR3 region: CASLRGAGETQYF. The CDR3 DNA is TGCGCCAGCTTAAGGGGAGCGGGAGAGACCCAGTACTTC. The full variable domain, in which reference TRBV5-1 and TRBJ2-5 provide the parts outside the CDR3, is KAGVTQTPRYLIKTRGQQVTLSCSPISGHRSVSWYQQTPGQGLQFLFEYFSETQRNKGNFPGRFSGRQFSNSRSEMNVSTLELGDSALYLCASLRGAGETQYFGPGTRLLVL.

The CDR3: CASSLLGREARPLTDTQYF. DNA for the CDR3: TGCGCCAGCAGCCTCCTGGGGCGGGAGGCCCGTCCACTCACAGATACGCAGTATTTT. This chain connects TRBV4-1 to TRBJ2-3; 8 bases line up with TRBD2. Germline CDR1 is MGHRA and CDR2 is YSYEKL. J gave up 2 bases and V 4 bases, and 17 bases lay outside the gene matches. The CDR3 contains 19 residues.

The chain has TRBV19 and TRBJ1-5, with TRBD1 matching 9 bases. CDR1 is LNHDA and CDR2 is SQIVND in the germline V gene (reference sequence). With V trimmed by 5 bases and J by 4 bases, 9 bases remained unmatched. The CDR3 has 16 residues. CDR3 sequence: CASSVPGQGVNQPQHF. The CDR3 coding sequence is TGTGCCAGTAGTGTGCCGGGACAGGGAGTTAATCAGCCCCAGCATTTT. The whole variable domain, remainder taken from reference TRBV19 and TRBJ1-5, is DGGITQSPKYLFRKEGQNVTLSCEQNLNHDAMYWYRQDPGQGLRLIYYSQIVNDFQKGDIAEGYSVSREKKESFPLTVTSAQKNPTAFYLCASSVPGQGVNQPQHFGDGTRLSIL.

The V gene is TRBV24-1, the J gene TRBJ1-1; no clear D. The CDR3 spans 14 residues. CDR1 and CDR2 (germline): KGHDR, SFDVKD. Trimming shortened V by 5 bases and J by 5 bases, and 14 bases separated the two germline ends. CDR3: CATSGPAPGTEAFF. CDR3 coding DNA: TGTGCCACCAGTGGCCCGGCACCGGGGACTGAAGCTTTCTTT.

The V gene is TRBV30, the J gene TRBJ1-1; tentative D call: TRBD1 (5 bases). The CDR3 contains 13 residues. Germline values: CDR1 GTSNPN, CDR2 SVGIG (reference sequence). V was cut by 0 bases and J by 4 bases, with 9 bases left in between. DNA for the CDR3: TGTGCCTGGAGTGTACAGGCCTCCACTGAAGCTTTCTTT. This translates into CAWSVQASTEAFF.

This clone was counted only a few times. V usage is TRBV10-3 and J usage is TRBJ2-5, with a tentative D call TRBD2 (6 bases). The length of the CDR3 is 13 residues. The germline gives CDR1 ENHRY, CDR2 SYGVKD. V was pared by 6 bases and J by 5 bases, with 13 bases between. The CDR3 here is CAIRNVLAETQYF. The CDR3 coding sequence is TGTGCCATCAGGAACGTCCTAGCGGAGACCCAGTACTTC.

V usage is TRBV7-9 and J usage is TRBJ1-2; the D gene is possibly TRBD1 (5 bases). Germline V gene lookup returns CDR1 SEHNR and CDR2 FQNEAQ (reference sequence). CDR3 size: 15 residues. V dropped 2 bases and J dropped 6 bases, with 16 bases sitting between them. The CDR3 loop reads CASSLNFQGGDGYTF. CDR3 coding DNA: TGTGCCAGCAGCTTAAACTTCCAGGGTGGAGATGGCTACACCTTC. Supplemented by reference TRBV7-9 and TRBJ1-2, the full variable domain reads DTGVSQNPRHKITKRGQNVTFRCDPISEHNRLYWYRQTLGQGPEFLTYFQNEAQLEKSRLLSDRFSAERPKGSFSTLEIQRTEQGDSAMYLCASSLNFQGGDGYTFGSGTRLTVV.